Each of the 31 T cell receptor beta chains below was sequenced from the same sample in a study of T-cell reconstitution after alpha-beta-depleted transplantation in children. Unique molecular identifiers were used in preparing the TCRbeta library. One entry per CDR3 protein, called by TCRdb with MiXCR from the PCR reads. In the table there are some 640,000 distinct CDR3 sequences, approximately 16% of which are singletons. The sample consisted of PBMCs from the stem cell graft donor, taken from the stem cell graft. The receptors shown here come from a human donor who donated a stem cell graft to a child with acute myeloid leukemia.

This clonotype was picked up a small number of times. V gene TRBV4-2 combines with J gene TRBJ2-1; D perhaps matches TRBD2 (5 bases). Germline assignment: CDR1 LGHNA and CDR2 YNFKEQ. Between the trimmed V and J ends, which lost 4 bases and 0 bases, there was a span of 13 bases. The CDR3 consists of 16 residues. CDR3 nucleotide sequence: TGTGCCAGCAGCCCCCCCCCGGGGAGCTCCTACAATGAGCAGTTCTTC. Translated, it gives CASSPPPGSSYNEQFF.

This chain uses TRBV20-1 with TRBJ1-3; the match to TRBD1 covers 10 bases. The CDR3 loop spans 17 amino acids. CDR1 DFQATT and CDR2 SNEGSKA come from the germline V gene (reference sequence). With 2 bases clipped from V and 0 bases from J, the junction kept 7 bases outside the gene matches. CDR3 amino acids: CSARPLRTGGSGNTIYF. The CDR3 nucleotides are TGCAGTGCTAGACCCCTTCGGACAGGGGGCTCTGGAAACACCATATATTTT.

This clonotype was seen ten or more times. V gene TRBV12-3 or TRBV12-4 combines with J gene TRBJ2-3, with TRBD2 matching over 14 bases. V lost 3 bases, J lost 2 bases, and 4 bases stayed unmatched. The CDR3 runs 17 residues. This chain's CDR3 is CASSFGTSGGPTDTQYF. The CDR3 coding sequence is TGTGCCAGCAGTTTTGGGACTAGCGGGGGCCCCACAGATACGCAGTATTTT.

This clonotype appeared many times. The chain combines TRBV4-1 with TRBJ1-3; tentative D call: TRBD1 (5 bases). CDR1 is MGHRA and CDR2 is YSYEKL in the germline V gene. V was trimmed by 1 base and J by 4 bases, leaving 11 bases between them. The CDR3 runs to 15 residues. The CDR3 nucleotides are TGCGCCAGCAGCCAAGCAGGGAGCGGCGGAAACACCATATATTTT. Protein product: CASSQAGSGGNTIYF.

In its sample, this clonotype was seen many times. The chain combines TRBV10-3 with TRBJ1-1; the match to TRBD1 covers 10 bases. The CDR3 totals 14 residues. J lost 0 bases, V lost 9 bases, and 4 bases had no gene match. CDR1 is ENHRY, CDR2 SYGVKD, per germline. CDR3 region: CAIRDRGLNTEAFF. The CDR3 coding sequence is TGTGCCATTCGGGACAGGGGACTGAACACTGAAGCTTTCTTT.

The rearrangement links TRBV6-6 to TRBJ2-7; 7 bases agree with TRBD1. The V gene's germline CDR1 is MNHNY and CDR2 SVGAGI (reference sequence). The CDR3 is 13 residues long. The V gene end was trimmed by 7 bases and the J gene end by 1 base; junction bases not matched to a gene: 4. CDR3 sequence (DNA): TGTGCCAGCAAGAGACAGGGTTCCTACGAGCAGTACTTC. This sequence encodes CASKRQGSYEQYF.

The V gene is TRBV5-6, the J gene TRBJ2-3; D gene ambiguous. The CDR3 spans 17 residues. V shed 2 bases and J shed 2 bases, with 18 bases lying between them. CDR1 is SGHDT, CDR2 YYEEEE, per germline. CDR3 amino acids: CASSLGSWGTSTDTQYF. The DNA for the CDR3 is TGTGCCAGCAGCTTAGGCTCATGGGGAACCTCCACAGATACGCAGTATTTT.

The sample holds many counts of this clonotype. J is TRBJ1-3 and V is TRBV10-3; 7 bases are a match to TRBD1. This CDR3 is 14 amino acids long. In germline, CDR1 is ENHRY, CDR2 SYGVKD. After removal of 4 bases from V and 8 bases from J, the junction contained 8 bases not matched to a gene. DNA of the CDR3: TGTGCCATCAGTGCCGGGACAGTGGACGACACCATATATTTT. Translating gives CAISAGTVDDTIYF.

V is TRBV15 and J is TRBJ2-1; TRBD1 might be the D (5 bases). Trimming removed 3 bases from V and 3 bases from J, with 21 bases in between. Per the germline V gene, CDR1 is LNHNV and CDR2 is YYDKDF (reference sequence). The CDR3 totals 18 residues. In DNA, the CDR3 is TGTGCCACCAGCAGCCGACTGGGGCTAACTCAGGGCTACAATGAGCAGTTCTTC. This gives the protein CATSSRLGLTQGYNEQFF.

This clonotype was detected only a few times. The chain employs TRBV4-3 and TRBJ2-5; tentative D call: TRBD2 (6 bases). V dropped 1 base and J dropped 5 bases, with 11 bases sitting between them. Germline V gives CDR1 LGHNA, CDR2 YSLEER. The CDR3 consists of 14 residues. Here the CDR3 reads CASSQVEGGETQYF. The CDR3 region has the DNA TGCGCCAGCAGCCAAGTCGAAGGAGGGGAGACCCAGTACTTC.

A few counts support this clonotype. CDR3 protein: CASSYEGSGSNIQYF. CDR3 nucleotides: TGTGCCAGCAGTTACGAAGGTTCCGGGTCAAACATTCAGTACTTC. V is TRBV6-5 and J is TRBJ2-4; D uncertain. Germline-derived CDR1 and CDR2 are MNHEY and SVGAGI. CDR3 length: 15 residues. Trimming took 2 bases from V and 6 from J, leaving 14 bases between them.

The table lists this clonotype with a few counts. The genes are TRBV5-6 and TRBJ2-3, with D unclear. The CDR3 is made up of 15 amino acids. The V gene's germline CDR1 is SGHDT and CDR2 YYEEEE. Trimming stripped 4 bases from V and 2 bases from J, with 14 bases between. The CDR3 loop is CASSLFTVSTDTQYF. CDR3 bases: TGTGCCAGCAGCCTTTTTACAGTCTCCACAGATACGCAGTATTTT.

In its sample, this clonotype was seen a few times. The chain couples TRBV10-1 to TRBJ1-2; unclear D gene. This CDR3 region has 12 residues. Germline V gene data show CDR1 as WNHNN and CDR2 as SYGVQD (reference sequence). Trimming pared 3 bases from V and 6 bases from J, leaving 8 bases between. CDR3 residues: CASSEGRNGYTF. The CDR3 nucleotides read TGCGCCAGCAGTGAAGGGAGGAATGGCTACACCTTC.

This clonotype was seen at least ten times. V gene TRBV20-1 combines with J gene TRBJ2-2; D remains ambiguous. This CDR3 contains 14 residues. The germline gives CDR1 DFQATT, CDR2 SNEGSKA (reference sequence). V was cut by 1 base and J by 8 bases, with 14 bases left in between. The CDR3 nucleotides read TGCAGTGCTAGAGGGGCGGTTCGAGGAGGGGAGCTGTTTTTT. It yields the protein CSARGAVRGGELFF.

The table lists this clonotype with many counts. J is TRBJ2-1 and V is TRBV20-1, with 9 bases that match TRBD1. The CDR3 has 14 residues. The ends lost 5 bases at V and 7 bases at J; junction bases unmatched: 9. CDR1 is DFQATT and CDR2 is SNEGSKA in the germline V gene (reference sequence). The DNA of the CDR3 is TGCAGTGCTGGGACAGGGAACAGTGGTAATGAGCAGTTCTTC. Translation gives CSAGTGNSGNEQFF.

This clonotype was recorded at least ten times. This chain connects TRBV12-3 or TRBV12-4 to TRBJ1-3; no definite D call. V lost 6 bases and J lost 4, with 13 bases in between. The CDR3 sequence is 14 residues long. CDR3 nucleotide sequence: TGTGCCAGCAGGCGCCGGACGGACGGAAACACCATATATTTT. Translating gives CASRRRTDGNTIYF.

The V and J genes are TRBV7-2 and TRBJ2-1; 12 positions match TRBD2. The CDR3 is 17 amino acids. Germline values: CDR1 SGHTA, CDR2 FQGNSA. V was clipped by 1 base and J by 6 bases; unmatched bases: 7. The CDR3 protein is CASSLGLSSGGANEQFF. The CDR3 DNA reads as TGTGCCAGCAGCTTAGGCCTTTCTAGCGGGGGGGCCAATGAGCAGTTCTTC.

The rearrangement uses TRBV5-1 and TRBJ1-2, with D hard to call. Germline V gives CDR1 SGHRS, CDR2 YFSETQ. The ends were cut back, 2 bases at V and 8 bases at J, with 13 bases in the middle. CDR3 length equals 13 residues. The CDR3 DNA is TGCGCCAGCAGCTTTAGTGGACTAGAAGGCTACACCTTC. This gives the protein CASSFSGLEGYTF.

This chain joins TRBV18 and TRBJ2-7; D not certain. Germline lookup yields CDR1 KGHSH and CDR2 LQKENI. Trimming cost V 6 bases and J 2 bases, with 8 bases left between them. This CDR3 is 12 amino acids long. CDR3 amino acids: CASSPTPYEQYF. CDR3 sequence (DNA): TGTGCCAGCTCTCCTACACCCTACGAGCAGTACTTC.

This clonotype was detected a few times. The gene calls are TRBV2 and TRBJ2-2, with D maybe TRBD2 (7 bases). The CDR3 extends over 16 amino acids. Germline lookup yields CDR1 SNHLY and CDR2 FYNNEI. V lost 2 bases and J lost 5, with 15 bases in between. The CDR3 protein is CASSETAGAGTGELFF. CDR3 nucleotide sequence: TGTGCCAGCAGTGAAACGGCGGGGGCCGGAACCGGGGAGCTGTTTTTT.

This clonotype appeared many times. The chain has TRBV29-1 and TRBJ2-5; D is unclear. The length of the CDR3 is 12 residues. Between the trimmed V and J ends, which lost 7 bases and 5 bases, there was a span of 14 bases. CDR1 SQVTM and CDR2 ANQGSEA come from the germline V gene. CDR3 region: CSGKVGRETQYF. In nucleotides, the CDR3 is TGCAGCGGGAAGGTCGGCAGGGAGACCCAGTACTTC.

This clonotype was seen at least ten times. J is TRBJ1-1 and V is TRBV5-6; D is undetermined. The germline V gene encodes CDR1 SGHDT and CDR2 YYEEEE. Trimming stripped 4 bases from V and 4 bases from J, with 17 bases between. CDR3 length: 15 amino acids. The CDR3 DNA is TGTGCCAGCAGCCCGGAGACAAGAGTAAGCACTGAAGCTTTCTTT. It translates to CASSPETRVSTEAFF.

There are many counts of this clonotype. This chain links TRBV29-1 with TRBJ2-3; perhaps TRBD1 as D (5 bases). With 4 bases removed from V and 6 bases from J, the gap between germline ends came to 14 bases. The CDR3 loop spans 13 amino acids. Germline CDR1 reads SQVTM; CDR2 reads ANQGSEA. The DNA of the CDR3 is TGCAGCGTTGTAGGGGTGGTCCCGGATACGCAGTATTTT. It translates to CSVVGVVPDTQYF.

This clonotype was counted at least ten times. The CDR3 spells CSDRDNTDTQYF. CDR3 nucleotides: TGCAGCGACCGGGACAACACAGATACGCAGTATTTT. The J gene is TRBJ2-3, the V gene TRBV29-1, with D possibly being TRBD1 (6 bases). Germline values: CDR1 SQVTM, CDR2 ANQGSEA. The CDR3 sequence is 12 residues long. V lost 7 bases to trimming and J lost 2 bases, with 10 bases between them.

V and J are TRBV6-1 and TRBJ2-3; no reliable D call. This CDR3 is built from 15 residues. The V gene lost 5 bases and the J gene lost 3 bases, with 15 bases spanning the gap. Germline V gives CDR1 MNHNS, CDR2 SASEGT. CDR3: CASSRIHPRTDTQYF. CDR3 coding DNA: TGTGCCAGCAGTCGTATACACCCCCGGACAGATACGCAGTATTTT.

The chain employs TRBV27 and TRBJ2-7; D might be TRBD2 (6 bases). The CDR3 loop spans 14 amino acids. V was trimmed by 5 bases and J by 1 base, leaving 12 bases between them. From germline, CDR1 is MNHEY and CDR2 SMNVEV (reference sequence). CDR3 nucleotides: TGTGCCAGCAGTCCGGGACTCGAATCCTACGAGCAGTACGTC. Its protein is CASSPGLESYEQYV.

Here the CDR3 reads CASSDSGWTEAFF. CDR3 bases: TGTGCCAGCAGTGATTCTGGTTGGACTGAAGCTTTCTTT. This rearrangement joins TRBV25-1 to TRBJ1-1; no clear D. CDR1 is MGHDK and CDR2 is SYGVNS in the germline V gene. The ends were cut back, 3 bases at V and 5 bases at J, with 10 bases in the middle. The CDR3 loop spans 13 amino acids.

The table lists this clonotype with many counts. The V and J genes are TRBV20-1 and TRBJ2-3, with 8 bases fitting TRBD2. CDR1 is DFQATT and CDR2 is SNEGSKA in the germline V gene (reference sequence). The CDR3 consists of 16 residues. With V trimmed by 5 bases and J by 0 bases, 10 bases remained unmatched. The CDR3: CSAHRLATRSTDTQYF. CDR3 nucleotide sequence: TGCAGTGCTCACAGACTAGCGACCCGTAGCACAGATACGCAGTATTTT.

The sample holds many counts of this clonotype. This chain joins TRBV5-1 and TRBJ2-4; 9 nucleotides match TRBD1. Germline V gene data show CDR1 as SGHRS and CDR2 as YFSETQ. The CDR3 totals 16 residues. With V trimmed by 4 bases and J by 8 bases, 13 bases remained unmatched. The CDR3 DNA is TGCGCCAGCAGCATCTCGTCCCGACAGGGGGTGGACATTCAGTACTTC. This codes for CASSISSRQGVDIQYF.

This clonotype was seen many times. This chain links TRBV20-1 with TRBJ2-7; D perhaps matches TRBD2 (5 bases). CDR3 size: 14 residues. Germline V gene lookup returns CDR1 DFQATT and CDR2 SNEGSKA (reference sequence). Trimming shortened V by 0 bases and J by 3 bases, and 12 bases separated the two germline ends. The chain's CDR3 is CSARDSGLDYEQYF. In nucleotides, the CDR3 is TGCAGTGCTAGAGATTCTGGACTGGACTACGAGCAGTACTTC.

This clonotype was recorded many times. This chain links TRBV20-1 with TRBJ1-1; 10 bases map to TRBD1. J lost 5 bases, V lost 0 bases, and 6 bases had no gene match. Germline lookup yields CDR1 DFQATT and CDR2 SNEGSKA (reference sequence). The CDR3 length is 15 residues. CDR3 in amino acids: CSARDSGTGETEAFF. In DNA form, the CDR3 reads TGCAGTGCTAGAGATTCCGGGACAGGGGAAACTGAAGCTTTCTTT.